This T cell receptor beta chain is drawn from a study of T-cell reconstitution after alpha-beta-depleted transplantation in children. Study-wide results and limits: There were reportedly several hundred expanded graft clones from which alpha-beta T cells came about two months after transplant.

Researchers prepared the TCRbeta library using unique molecular identifiers, the study reports. TCRdb called the PCR reads again in MiXCR, with one record for every CDR3 protein. The sample lists 200,000 or so distinct CDR3 sequences; 6.6% were seen once. As for this clonotype: No antigen is known for it.

The CDR3 is made up of 13 amino acids. The germline V gene has CDR1 SQVTM and CDR2 ANQGSEA. The V end was cut by 4 bases, the J end by 4 bases, with 13 bases between. The receptor was derived from a boy between 2 and 10 years old with acute lymphoblastic leukemia, due to receive a stem cell transplant. The chain is built from TRBV29-1 and TRBJ1-1; D uncertain. The sequencing used PBMCs, collected before TCRalphabeta/CD19-depleted stem cell transplant. As DNA, the CDR3 is TGCAGCGTTGTGTCCCGGCTTGGCACTGAAGCTTTCTTT. It is translated as CSVVSRLGTEAFF. The full variable domain, with the rest looked up from reference TRBV29-1 and TRBJ1-1, is SAVISQKPSRDICQRGTSLTIQCQVDSQVTMMFWYRQQPGQSLTLIATANQGSEATYESGFVIDKFPISRPNLTFSTLTVSNMSPEDSSIYLCSVVSRLGTEAFFGQGTRLTVV.